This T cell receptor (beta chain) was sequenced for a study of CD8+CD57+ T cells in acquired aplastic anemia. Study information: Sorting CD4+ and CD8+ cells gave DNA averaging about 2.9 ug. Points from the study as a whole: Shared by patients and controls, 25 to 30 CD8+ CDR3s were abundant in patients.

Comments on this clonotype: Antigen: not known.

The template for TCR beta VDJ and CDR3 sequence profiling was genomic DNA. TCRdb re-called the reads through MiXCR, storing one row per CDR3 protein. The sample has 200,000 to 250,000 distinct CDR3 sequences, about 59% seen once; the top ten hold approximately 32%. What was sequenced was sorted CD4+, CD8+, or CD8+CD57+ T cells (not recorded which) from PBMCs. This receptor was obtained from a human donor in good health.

In DNA form, the CDR3 reads TGCGCCAGCACTCCTACTGAGGGCGGGGGCTTACAAGAGACCCAGTACTTC. Protein product: CASTPTEGGGLQETQYF. The J gene is TRBJ2-5, the V gene TRBV4-1, with a possible D match to TRBD2 (7 bases). With 7 bases removed from V and 2 bases from J, the gap between germline ends came to 23 bases. This CDR3 has 17 amino acids. Germline V CDR1 and CDR2: MGHRA, YSYEKL.